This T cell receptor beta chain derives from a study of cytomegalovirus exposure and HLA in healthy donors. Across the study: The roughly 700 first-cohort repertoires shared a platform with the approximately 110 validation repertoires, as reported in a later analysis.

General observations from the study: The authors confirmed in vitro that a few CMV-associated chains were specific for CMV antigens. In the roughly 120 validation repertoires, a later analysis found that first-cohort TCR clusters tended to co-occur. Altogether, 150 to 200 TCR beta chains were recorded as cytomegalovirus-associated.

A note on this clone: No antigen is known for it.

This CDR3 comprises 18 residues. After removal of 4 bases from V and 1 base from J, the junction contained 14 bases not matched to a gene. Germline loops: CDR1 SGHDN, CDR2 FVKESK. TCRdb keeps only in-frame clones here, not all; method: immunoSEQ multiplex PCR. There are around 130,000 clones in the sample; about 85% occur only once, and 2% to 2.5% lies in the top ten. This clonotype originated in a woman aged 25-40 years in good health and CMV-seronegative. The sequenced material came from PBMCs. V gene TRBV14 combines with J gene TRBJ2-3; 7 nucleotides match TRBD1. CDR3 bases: TGTGCCAGCAGCCCGACGACGTTGAGAGGGGGCGGCACAGATACGCAGTATTTT. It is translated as CASSPTTLRGGGTDTQYF.